This TCR beta chain was observed in a study of T cell responses to AZD1222 COVID-19 vaccine. Study outcomes and limitations: Two AZD1222 doses significantly raised spike-specific TCR breadth and depth over controls. Seropositive AZD1222 recipients at baseline numbered only five to seven. White British ancestry dominated among donors, who included more females, and clonal diversity was possibly underestimated. CD4 TCRs associated with vaccination spanned spike, dominating at 160-218 and 743-854.

Data came from immunoSEQ multiplex PCR; TCRdb stores just in-frame clones and leaves some out. The repertoire includes around 110,000 clones, 80% to 90% of them detected once, and approximately 9.6% sits in the top ten. About this clone itself: Its antigen is unidentified.

The sequence derives from an adult in good health. Sequenced material: peripheral blood, taken on day 0 of AZD1222 vaccination.

DNA of the CDR3: TGCAGCGGGGTCTTGGGGTACCTGAGTGAAGCTTTCTTT. Amino acid sequence: CSGVLGYLSEAFF. V and J are TRBV29-1 and TRBJ1-1; D gene unclear. The V and J ends lost 7 bases and 7 bases respectively, with 19 bases between them. Germline assignment: CDR1 SQVTM and CDR2 ANQGSEA. The CDR3 runs to 13 residues. The full variable domain, rest sourced from reference TRBV29-1 and TRBJ1-1, is SAVISQKPSRDICQRGTSLTIQCQVDSQVTMMFWYRQQPGQSLTLIATANQGSEATYESGFVIDKFPISRPNLTFSTLTVSNMSPEDSSIYLCSGVLGYLSEAFFGQGTRLTVV.